These 13 T cell receptor beta chains came from one sample sequenced in a study of T cell responses to AZD1222 COVID-19 vaccine. Libraries were prepared by immunoSEQ multiplex PCR; TCRdb keeps only in-frame clonotypes and omits some of them. In the table there are around 160,000 clones, 91% of which are singletons. The sequenced sample was peripheral blood, obtained 28 days after the second AZD1222 dose. The receptors come from an adult who received the AZD1222 COVID-19 vaccine.

CDR3 sequence: CAWDGGLANYGYTF. Written as DNA, the CDR3 is TGTGCCTGGGACGGAGGGTTGGCTAACTATGGCTACACCTTC. The rearrangement joins TRBV30 to TRBJ1-2, with D hard to call. The V gene's germline CDR1 is GTSNPN and CDR2 SVGIG (reference sequence). The V end lost 5 bases, the J end lost 0 bases, and 13 bases lay between the germline ends. CDR3 length equals 14 residues. The full variable domain, rest sourced from reference TRBV30 and TRBJ1-2, is SQTIHQWPATLVQPVGSPLSLECTVEGTSNPNLYWYRQAAGRGLQLLFYSVGIGQISSEVPQNLSASRPQDRQFILSSKKLLLSDSGFYLCAWDGGLANYGYTFGSGTRLTVV.

The V call is TRBV15, the J call TRBJ2-7; 9 bases map to TRBD1. CDR3 length equals 12 residues. V shed 5 bases, J shed 6 bases, and the junction held 2 bases outside the gene matches. Germline-derived CDR1 and CDR2 are LNHNV and YYDKDF (reference sequence). The CDR3 reads CATSVTGGEQYF. The CDR3 DNA is TGTGCCACCAGCGTGACAGGGGGCGAGCAGTACTTC.

V usage is TRBV19 and J usage is TRBJ2-1; 14 bases align to TRBD2. V was clipped by 2 bases and J by 8 bases; unmatched bases: 8. Germline CDR1 LNHDA, CDR2 SQIVND (reference sequence). The CDR3 has 17 residues. The CDR3 DNA sequence: TGTGCCAGTAGTATATCGGGGACTAGCGGGAGCCGAGATGAGCAGTTCTTC. This encodes CASSISGTSGSRDEQFF.

The gene calls are TRBV5-1 and TRBJ1-2; 10 positions match TRBD1. This CDR3 has 14 amino acids. Germline V CDR1 and CDR2: SGHRS, YFSETQ. V dropped 4 bases and J dropped 6; count of bases not matched to a gene: 6. The CDR3: CASSIAGTGDGYTF. DNA of the CDR3: TGCGCCAGCAGCATTGCCGGGACAGGGGATGGCTACACCTTC.

The chain employs TRBV18 and TRBJ1-5; 7 bases fit TRBD1. Germline V gene data show CDR1 as KGHSH and CDR2 as LQKENI. Trimming cost V 5 bases and J 2 bases; bases outside gene matches: 6. The CDR3 is 15 amino acids. The CDR3 region has the DNA TGTGCCAGCTCAAATGGACAGGTTGGCAATCAGCCCCAGCATTTT. The encoded protein is CASSNGQVGNQPQHF.

J is TRBJ1-1 and V is TRBV25-1, with D unclear. The V and J ends lost 5 bases and 0 bases respectively, with 10 bases between them. The germline V gene has CDR1 MGHDK and CDR2 SYGVNS. The CDR3 is 14 amino acids. The CDR3 region is CASSRSGLNTEAFF. CDR3 sequence (DNA): TGTGCCAGCAGTCGTTCAGGCTTGAACACTGAAGCTTTCTTT.

This sequence joins TRBV18 and TRBJ1-5; maybe TRBD1 (6 bases). Deletions cut 6 bases from V and 11 bases from J, with 20 bases between. CDR3 length: 14 amino acids. Germline lookup yields CDR1 KGHSH and CDR2 LQKENI. The CDR3, as DNA: TGTGCCAGCTCCTCCTTACCCGGCCAGGGGTCCCAGCATTTT. Its translation: CASSSLPGQGSQHF.

The J gene is TRBJ1-1, the V gene TRBV6-5, with D possibly matching TRBD1 (6 bases). The CDR3 has 15 residues. Trimming left V 2 bases short and J 1 base short, with 11 bases between. Germline V gene data show CDR1 as MNHEY and CDR2 as SVGAGI. This chain's CDR3 is CASSYGAGANTEAFF. The CDR3 DNA reads TGTGCCAGCAGTTACGGAGCAGGGGCGAACACTGAAGCTTTCTTT.

The J gene is TRBJ1-5, the V gene TRBV6-5, with D perhaps TRBD1 (6 bases). The germline CDR1 and CDR2 sequences are MNHEY and SVGAGI. The CDR3 loop spans 15 amino acids. The germline V and J ends were trimmed by 7 bases and 0 bases, with 13 bases remaining between them. The CDR3 region is CASTPGDYSNQPQHF. CDR3 sequence (DNA): TGTGCCAGCACCCCAGGGGACTATAGCAATCAGCCCCAGCATTTT.

This clone was recorded once. V usage is TRBV7-8 and J usage is TRBJ1-6, with 9 positions matching TRBD1. The CDR3 runs to 16 residues. Germline V gene data show CDR1 as SGHVS and CDR2 as FQNEAQ. With 0 bases clipped from V and 7 bases from J, the junction kept 4 bases outside the gene matches. Here the CDR3 reads CASSLARDRVNSPLHF. The CDR3 DNA is TGTGCCAGCAGCTTAGCGAGGGACAGGGTGAATTCACCCCTCCACTTT.

The chain is built from TRBV5-1 and TRBJ2-7; TRBD1 is a possible D gene (5 bases). Deletions cut 1 base from V and 0 bases from J, with 11 bases between. CDR3 size: 15 residues. CDR1 is SGHRS, CDR2 YFSETQ, per germline. The CDR3 DNA sequence: TGCGCCAGCAGCTTGAATTGGGGCAGCTCCTACGAGCAGTACTTC. Amino acid sequence: CASSLNWGSSYEQYF.

The V and J genes are TRBV30 and TRBJ2-7; 12 positions agree with TRBD2. The V and J ends lost 1 base and 6 bases, in that order; junction bases with no gene match: 19. The CDR3 is 19 residues long. Per germline, CDR1 GTSNPN and CDR2 SVGIG (reference sequence). The CDR3 region has the DNA TGTGCCTGGAGTGCGGTCAGGACTAGCGGGAAAGTAGGGGTGGGCGAGCAGTACTTC. It is translated as CAWSAVRTSGKVGVGEQYF.

The chain combines TRBV29-1 with TRBJ1-1, with D unresolved. The CDR3 covers 11 residues. Trimming removed 5 bases at V and 0 bases at J, with 4 bases between. CDR1 is SQVTM and CDR2 is ANQGSEA in the germline V gene. The CDR3 sequence: CSVRVNTEAFF. CDR3 DNA: TGCAGCGTTAGGGTGAACACTGAAGCTTTCTTT.